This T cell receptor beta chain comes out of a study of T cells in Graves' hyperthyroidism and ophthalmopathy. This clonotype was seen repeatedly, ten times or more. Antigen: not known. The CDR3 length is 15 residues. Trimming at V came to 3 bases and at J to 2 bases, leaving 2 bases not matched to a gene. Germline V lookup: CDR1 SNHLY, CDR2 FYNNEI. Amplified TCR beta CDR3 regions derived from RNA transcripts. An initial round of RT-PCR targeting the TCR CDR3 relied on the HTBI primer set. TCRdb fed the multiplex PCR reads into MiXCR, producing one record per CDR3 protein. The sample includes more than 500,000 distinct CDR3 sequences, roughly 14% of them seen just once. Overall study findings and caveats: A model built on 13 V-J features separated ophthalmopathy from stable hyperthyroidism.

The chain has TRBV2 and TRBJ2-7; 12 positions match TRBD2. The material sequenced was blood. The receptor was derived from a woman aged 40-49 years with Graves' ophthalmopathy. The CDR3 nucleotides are TGTGCCAGCAGTGAGGGACTAGCGGGTACCTACGAGCAGTACTTC. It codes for CASSEGLAGTYEQYF.